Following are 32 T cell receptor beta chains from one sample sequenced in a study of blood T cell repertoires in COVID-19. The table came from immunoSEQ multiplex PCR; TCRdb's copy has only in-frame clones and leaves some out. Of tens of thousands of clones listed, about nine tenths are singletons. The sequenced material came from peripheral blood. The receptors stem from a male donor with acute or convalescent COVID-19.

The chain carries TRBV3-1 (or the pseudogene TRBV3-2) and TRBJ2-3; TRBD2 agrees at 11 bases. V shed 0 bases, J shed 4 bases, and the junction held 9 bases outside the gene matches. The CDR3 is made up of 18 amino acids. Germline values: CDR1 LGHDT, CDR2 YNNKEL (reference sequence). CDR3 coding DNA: TGTGCCAGCAGCCAAGATGCCCCCCTAGCGGGGGGAGCAGATACGCAGTATTTT. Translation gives CASSQDAPLAGGADTQYF.

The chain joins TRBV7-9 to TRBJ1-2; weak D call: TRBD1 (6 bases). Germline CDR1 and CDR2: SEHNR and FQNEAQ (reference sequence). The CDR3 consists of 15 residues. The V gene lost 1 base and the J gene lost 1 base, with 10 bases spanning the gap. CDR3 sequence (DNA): TGTGCCAGCAGCTTAGTTCAAGGGGGTAACTATGGCTACACCTTC. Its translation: CASSLVQGGNYGYTF.

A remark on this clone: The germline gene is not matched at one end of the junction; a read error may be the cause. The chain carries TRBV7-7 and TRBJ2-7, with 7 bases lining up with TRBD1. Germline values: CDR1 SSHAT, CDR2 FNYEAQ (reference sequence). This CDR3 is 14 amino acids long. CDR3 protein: CASSLGGSNSEQYF. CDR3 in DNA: TGTGCTAGCAGCTTAGGGGGCTCAAACTCCGAGCAGTACTTC.

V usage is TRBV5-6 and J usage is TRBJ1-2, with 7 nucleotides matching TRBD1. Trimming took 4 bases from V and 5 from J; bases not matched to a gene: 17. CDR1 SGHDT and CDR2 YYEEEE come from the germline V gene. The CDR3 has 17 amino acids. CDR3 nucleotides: TGTGCCAGCAGCAACGACGGGAGTACAGGGGCACGGTATGGCTACACCTTC. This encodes CASSNDGSTGARYGYTF.

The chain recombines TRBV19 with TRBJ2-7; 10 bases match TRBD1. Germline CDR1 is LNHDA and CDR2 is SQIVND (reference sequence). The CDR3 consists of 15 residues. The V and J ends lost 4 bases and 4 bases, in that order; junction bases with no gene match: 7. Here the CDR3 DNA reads TGTGCCAGTAGTAGGGGTGGACAGGGGGAGTACGAGCAGTACTTC. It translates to CASSRGGQGEYEQYF. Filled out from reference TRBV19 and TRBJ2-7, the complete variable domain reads DGGITQSPKYLFRKEGQNVTLSCEQNLNHDAMYWYRQDPGQGLRLIYYSQIVNDFQKGDIAEGYSVSREKKESFPLTVTSAQKNPTAFYLCASSRGGQGEYEQYFGPGTRLTVT.

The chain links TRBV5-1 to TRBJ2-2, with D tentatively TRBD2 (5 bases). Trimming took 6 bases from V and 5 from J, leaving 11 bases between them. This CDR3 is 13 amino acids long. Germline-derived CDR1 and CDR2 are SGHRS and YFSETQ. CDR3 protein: CASTLEETGELFF. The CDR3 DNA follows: TGCGCCAGCACCCTGGAGGAAACCGGGGAGCTGTTTTTT.

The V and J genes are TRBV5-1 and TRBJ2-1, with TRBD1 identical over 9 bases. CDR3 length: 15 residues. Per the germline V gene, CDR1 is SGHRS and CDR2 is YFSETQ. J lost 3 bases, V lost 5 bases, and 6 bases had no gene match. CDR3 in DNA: TGCGCCAGCAGTCCCAGGACAGGGGACTACAATGAGCAGTTCTTC. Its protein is CASSPRTGDYNEQFF. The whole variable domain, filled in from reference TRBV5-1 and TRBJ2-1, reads KAGVTQTPRYLIKTRGQQVTLSCSPISGHRSVSWYQQTPGQGLQFLFEYFSETQRNKGNFPGRFSGRQFSNSRSEMNVSTLELGDSALYLCASSPRTGDYNEQFFGPGTRLTVL.

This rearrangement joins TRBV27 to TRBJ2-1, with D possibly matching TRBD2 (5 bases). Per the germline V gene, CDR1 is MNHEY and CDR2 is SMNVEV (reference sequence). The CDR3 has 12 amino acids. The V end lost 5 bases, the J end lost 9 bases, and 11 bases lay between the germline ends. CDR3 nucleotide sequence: TGTGCCAGCAGTACAACACGGGGTGAGCAGTTCTTC. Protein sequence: CASSTTRGEQFF.

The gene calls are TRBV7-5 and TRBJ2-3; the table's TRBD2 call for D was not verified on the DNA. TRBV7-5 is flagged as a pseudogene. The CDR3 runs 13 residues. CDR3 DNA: TGTGCCAGAAGCCAGCGGAGCACAGATACGCAGTATTTT. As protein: CARSQRSTDTQYF.

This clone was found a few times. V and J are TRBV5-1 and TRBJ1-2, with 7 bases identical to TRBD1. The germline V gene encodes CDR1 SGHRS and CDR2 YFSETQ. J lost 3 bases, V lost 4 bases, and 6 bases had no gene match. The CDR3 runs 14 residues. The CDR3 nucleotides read TGCGCCAGCAGCGTAGGACAGGCGGACTATGGCTACACCTTC. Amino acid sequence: CASSVGQADYGYTF. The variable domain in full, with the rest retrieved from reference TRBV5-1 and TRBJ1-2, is KAGVTQTPRYLIKTRGQQVTLSCSPISGHRSVSWYQQTPGQGLQFLFEYFSETQRNKGNFPGRFSGRQFSNSRSEMNVSTLELGDSALYLCASSVGQADYGYTFGSGTRLTVV.

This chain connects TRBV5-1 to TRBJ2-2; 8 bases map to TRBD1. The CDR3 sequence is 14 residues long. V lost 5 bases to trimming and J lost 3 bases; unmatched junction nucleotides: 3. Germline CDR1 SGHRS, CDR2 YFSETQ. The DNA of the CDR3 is TGCGCCAGCAGAGAGACAGGGGACACCGGGGAGCTGTTTTTT. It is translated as CASRETGDTGELFF.

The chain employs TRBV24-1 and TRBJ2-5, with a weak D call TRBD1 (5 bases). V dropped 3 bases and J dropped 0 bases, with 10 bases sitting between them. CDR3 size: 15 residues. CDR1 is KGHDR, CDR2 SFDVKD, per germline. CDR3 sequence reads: CATSDPDRYQETQYF. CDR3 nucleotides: TGTGCCACCAGTGATCCCGACAGATACCAAGAGACCCAGTACTTC.

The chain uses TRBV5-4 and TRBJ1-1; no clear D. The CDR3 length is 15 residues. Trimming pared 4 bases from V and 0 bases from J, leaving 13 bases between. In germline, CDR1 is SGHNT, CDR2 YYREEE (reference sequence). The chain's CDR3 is CASSPRGGMNTEAFF. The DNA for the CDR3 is TGTGCCAGCAGCCCCCGGGGAGGGATGAACACTGAAGCTTTCTTT.

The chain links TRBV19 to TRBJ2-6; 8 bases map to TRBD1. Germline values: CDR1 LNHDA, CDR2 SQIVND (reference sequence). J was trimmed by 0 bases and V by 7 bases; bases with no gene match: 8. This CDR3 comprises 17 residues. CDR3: CASTTGTGSSGANVLTF. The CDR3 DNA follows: TGTGCCAGTACAACCGGGACAGGAAGCTCTGGGGCCAACGTCCTGACTTTC.

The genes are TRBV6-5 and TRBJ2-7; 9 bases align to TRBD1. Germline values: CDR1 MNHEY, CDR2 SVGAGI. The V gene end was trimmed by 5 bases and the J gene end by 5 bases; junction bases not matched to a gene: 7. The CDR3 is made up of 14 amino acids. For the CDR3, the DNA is TGTGCCAGCAGTCAAAGGACAGGGGTCGACGAGCAGTACTTC. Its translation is CASSQRTGVDEQYF.

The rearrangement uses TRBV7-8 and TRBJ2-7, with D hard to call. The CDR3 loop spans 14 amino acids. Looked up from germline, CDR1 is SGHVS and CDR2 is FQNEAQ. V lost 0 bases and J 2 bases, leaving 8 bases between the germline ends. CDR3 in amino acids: CASSLASSTYEQYF. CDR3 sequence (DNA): TGTGCCAGCAGCTTAGCCAGTTCGACCTACGAGCAGTACTTC.

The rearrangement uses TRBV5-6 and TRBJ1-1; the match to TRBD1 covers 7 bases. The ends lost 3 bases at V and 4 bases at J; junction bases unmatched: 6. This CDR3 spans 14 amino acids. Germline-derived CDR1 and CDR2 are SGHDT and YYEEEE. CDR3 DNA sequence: TGTGCCAGCAGCTCTTCCTCAGGGGGCACTGAAGCTTTCTTT. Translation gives CASSSSSGGTEAFF.

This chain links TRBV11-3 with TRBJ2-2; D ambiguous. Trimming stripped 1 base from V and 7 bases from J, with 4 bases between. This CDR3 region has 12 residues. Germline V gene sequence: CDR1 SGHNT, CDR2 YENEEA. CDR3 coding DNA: TGTGCCAGCAGCTTAGCCCGCGGGGAGCTGTTTTTT. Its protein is CASSLARGELFF.

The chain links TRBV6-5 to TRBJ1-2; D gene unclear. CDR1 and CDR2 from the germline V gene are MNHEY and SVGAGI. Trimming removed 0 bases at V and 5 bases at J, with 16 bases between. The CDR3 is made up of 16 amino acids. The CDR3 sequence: CASSYSTNTVVYGYTF. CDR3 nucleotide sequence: TGTGCCAGCAGTTACTCGACAAACACCGTTGTTTATGGCTACACCTTC.

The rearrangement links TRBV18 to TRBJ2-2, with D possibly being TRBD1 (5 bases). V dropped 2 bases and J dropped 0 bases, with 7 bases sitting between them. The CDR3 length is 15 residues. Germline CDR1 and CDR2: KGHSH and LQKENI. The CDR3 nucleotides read TGTGCCAGCTCACCAGTAGGGGCGAACACCGGGGAGCTGTTTTTT. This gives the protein CASSPVGANTGELFF.

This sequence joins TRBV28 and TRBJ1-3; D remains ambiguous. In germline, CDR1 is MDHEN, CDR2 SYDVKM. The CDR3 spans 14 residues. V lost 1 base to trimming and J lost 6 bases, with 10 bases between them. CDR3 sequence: CASSLSGLANTIYF. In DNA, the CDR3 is TGTGCCAGCAGTTTATCCGGGTTGGCAAACACCATATATTTT. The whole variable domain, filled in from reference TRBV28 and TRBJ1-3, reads DVKVTQSSRYLVKRTGEKVFLECVQDMDHENMFWYRQDPGLGLRLIYFSYDVKMKEKGDIPEGYSVSREKKERFSLILESASTNQTSMYLCASSLSGLANTIYFGEGSWLTVV.

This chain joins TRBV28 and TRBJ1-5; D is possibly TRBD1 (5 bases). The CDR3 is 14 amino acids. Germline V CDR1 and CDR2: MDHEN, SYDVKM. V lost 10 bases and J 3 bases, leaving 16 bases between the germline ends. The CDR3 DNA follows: TGTGCCATAAATGGGCAGGGATTCAATCAGCCCCAGCATTTT. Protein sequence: CAINGQGFNQPQHF. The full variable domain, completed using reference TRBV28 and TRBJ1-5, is DVKVTQSSRYLVKRTGEKVFLECVQDMDHENMFWYRQDPGLGLRLIYFSYDVKMKEKGDIPEGYSVSREKKERFSLILESASTNQTSMYLCAINGQGFNQPQHFGDGTRLSIL.

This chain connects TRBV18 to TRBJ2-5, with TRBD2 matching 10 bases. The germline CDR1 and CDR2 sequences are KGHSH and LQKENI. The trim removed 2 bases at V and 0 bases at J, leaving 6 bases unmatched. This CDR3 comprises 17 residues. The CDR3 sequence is CASSPSSGGADQETQYF. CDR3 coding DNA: TGTGCCAGCTCACCATCCAGCGGGGGGGCCGACCAAGAGACCCAGTACTTC.

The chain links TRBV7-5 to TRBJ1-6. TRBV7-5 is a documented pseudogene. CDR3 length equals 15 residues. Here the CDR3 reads CARSFKRLAREALHF. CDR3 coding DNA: TGTGCCAGAAGCTTTAAGCGACTTGCTCGGGAGGCCCTCCACTTT.

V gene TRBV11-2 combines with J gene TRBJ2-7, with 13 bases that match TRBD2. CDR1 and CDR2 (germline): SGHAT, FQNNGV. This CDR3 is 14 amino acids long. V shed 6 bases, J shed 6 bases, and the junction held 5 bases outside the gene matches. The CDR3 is CASRSGLAGVEQYF. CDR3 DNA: TGTGCCAGCAGAAGTGGACTAGCGGGGGTCGAGCAGTACTTC.

DNA for the CDR3: TGTGCCAGCAGTGAAGCGGGACAGACCACTGAAGCTTTCTTT. The encoded protein is CASSEAGQTTEAFF. V gene TRBV6-1 combines with J gene TRBJ1-1; TRBD1 agrees at 7 bases. The CDR3 has 14 residues. CDR1 MNHNS and CDR2 SASEGT come from the germline V gene. The V and J ends lost 0 bases and 4 bases, in that order; junction bases with no gene match: 2.

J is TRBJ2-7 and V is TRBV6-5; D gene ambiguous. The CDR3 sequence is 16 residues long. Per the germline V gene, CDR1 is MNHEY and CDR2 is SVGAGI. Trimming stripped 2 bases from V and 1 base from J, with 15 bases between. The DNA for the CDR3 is TGTGCCAGCAGTTACCGCCTGGCAGGAAGTTCCTACGAGCAGTACTTC. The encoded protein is CASSYRLAGSSYEQYF.

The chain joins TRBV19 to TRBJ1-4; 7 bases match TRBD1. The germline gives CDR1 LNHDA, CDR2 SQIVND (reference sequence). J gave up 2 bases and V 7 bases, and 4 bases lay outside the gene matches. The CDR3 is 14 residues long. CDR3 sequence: CASNTGQTNEKLFF. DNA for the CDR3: TGTGCCAGTAATACGGGACAGACTAATGAAAAACTGTTTTTT.

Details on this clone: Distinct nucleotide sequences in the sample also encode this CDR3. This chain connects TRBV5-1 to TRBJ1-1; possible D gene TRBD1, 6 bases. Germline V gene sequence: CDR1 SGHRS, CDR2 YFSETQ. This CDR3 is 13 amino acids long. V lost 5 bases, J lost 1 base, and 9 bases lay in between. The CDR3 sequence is CASSRTANTEAFF. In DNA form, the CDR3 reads TGCGCCAGCAGTAGGACAGCGAACACTGAAGCTTTCTTT.

CDR3 amino acids: CASTSGGDSIYEQYF. CDR3 coding DNA: TGTGCCAGTACCTCGGGGGGGGACAGCATCTACGAGCAGTACTTC. The chain has TRBV19 and TRBJ2-7, with D tentatively TRBD2 (8 bases). V was pared by 7 bases and J by 3 bases, with 19 bases between. CDR3 size: 15 residues. Germline CDR1 reads LNHDA; CDR2 reads SQIVND (reference sequence).

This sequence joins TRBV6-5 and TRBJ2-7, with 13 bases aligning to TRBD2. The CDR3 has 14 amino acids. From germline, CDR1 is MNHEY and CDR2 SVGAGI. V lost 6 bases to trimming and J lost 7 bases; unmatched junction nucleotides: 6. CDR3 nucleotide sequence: TGTGCCAGCAGCCGGACTAGCGGGGGACGTGAGCAGTACTTC. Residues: CASSRTSGGREQYF.

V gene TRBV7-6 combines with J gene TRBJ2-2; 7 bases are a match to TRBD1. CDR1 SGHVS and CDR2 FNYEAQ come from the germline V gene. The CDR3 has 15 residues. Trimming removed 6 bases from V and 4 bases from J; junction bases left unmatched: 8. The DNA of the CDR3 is TGTGCCAGCAGTTCGTCCAACAGGGGCACCGGGGAGCTGTTTTTT. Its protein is CASSSSNRGTGELFF. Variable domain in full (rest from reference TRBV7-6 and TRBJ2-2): GAGVSQSPRYKVTKRGQDVALRCDPISGHVSLYWYRQALGQGPEFLTYFNYEAQQDKSGLPNDRFSAERPEGSISTLTIQRTEQRDSAMYRCASSSSNRGTGELFFGEGSRLTVL.